This TCR beta chain originates from a study of T cells after yellow fever vaccination. This clonotype was observed a handful of times. V was pared by 2 bases and J by 4 bases, with 8 bases between. From germline, CDR1 is MDHEN and CDR2 SYDVKM. CDR3 length: 13 residues. One entry per CDR3 protein, called by TCRdb with MiXCR from the 5' RACE reads. The table records approximately 300,000 distinct CDR3 sequences, 6.5% to 8.5% of them present only once. The V call is TRBV28, the J call TRBJ1-2; D is undetermined. This TCR was recovered from a man between 18 and 29 years old who received the YFV17D yellow fever vaccine. The sample was PBMCs, taken 35 to 50 days after the first yellow fever vaccination. CDR3 bases: TGTGCCAGCAGTTTACGGGCACTCTATGGCTACACCTTC. This translates into CASSLRALYGYTF.